The clone carrying this T cell receptor beta chain was recorded at least ten times. The lymph nodes were axillary draining lymph nodes from breast cancer patients. The data stem from a study of breast tumors, draining lymph nodes, adjacent tissues. Via MiXCR, TCRdb re-called the multiplex PCR reads, giving one row per CDR3 protein. This sample has fewer than 85,000 distinct CDR3 sequences, with approximately 19% found just once. The TCR was taken from a female donor with breast cancer. Some clones in this sample may be carry-over from other donors' samples. The material sequenced was axillary lymph node tissue.

DNA for the CDR3: TGTGCCAGCAGGCCCTCCAACTCGGGACTAGCGGGAGGTTCTTACGAGCAGTACTTC. The encoded protein is CASRPSNSGLAGGSYEQYF. The chain is built from TRBV6-4 and TRBJ2-7; 15 bases line up with TRBD2. CDR3 size: 19 residues. CDR1 and CDR2 (germline): MRHNA, SNTAGT. Trimming removed 6 bases from V and 4 bases from J; junction bases left unmatched: 16.